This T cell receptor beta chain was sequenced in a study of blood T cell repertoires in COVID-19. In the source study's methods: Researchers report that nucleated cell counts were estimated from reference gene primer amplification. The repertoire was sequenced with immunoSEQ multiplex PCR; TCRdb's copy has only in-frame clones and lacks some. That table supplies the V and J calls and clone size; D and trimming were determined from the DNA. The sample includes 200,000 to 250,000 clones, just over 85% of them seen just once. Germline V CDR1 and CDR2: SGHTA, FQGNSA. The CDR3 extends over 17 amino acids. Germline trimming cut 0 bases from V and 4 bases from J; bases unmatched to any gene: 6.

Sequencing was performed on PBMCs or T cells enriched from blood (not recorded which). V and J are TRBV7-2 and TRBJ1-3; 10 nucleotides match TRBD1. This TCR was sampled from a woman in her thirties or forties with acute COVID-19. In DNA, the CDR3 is TGTGCCAGCAGCTTAGCTAGTCGGACAGGGGGAGGAAACACCATATATTTT. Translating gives CASSLASRTGGGNTIYF.